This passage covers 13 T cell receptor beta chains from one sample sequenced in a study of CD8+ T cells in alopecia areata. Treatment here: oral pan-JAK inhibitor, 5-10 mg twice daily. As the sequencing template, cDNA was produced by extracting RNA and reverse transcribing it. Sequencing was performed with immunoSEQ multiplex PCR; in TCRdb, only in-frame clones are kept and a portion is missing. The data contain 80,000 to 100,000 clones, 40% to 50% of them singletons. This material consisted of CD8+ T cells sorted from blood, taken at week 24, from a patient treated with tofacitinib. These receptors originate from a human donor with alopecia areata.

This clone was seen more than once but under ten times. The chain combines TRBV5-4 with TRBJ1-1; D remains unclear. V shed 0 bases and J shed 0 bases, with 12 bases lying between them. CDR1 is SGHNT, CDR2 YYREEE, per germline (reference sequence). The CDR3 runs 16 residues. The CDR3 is CASSLDRQLMNTEAFF. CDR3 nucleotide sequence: TGTGCCAGCAGCTTGGATCGGCAGCTGATGAACACTGAAGCTTTCTTT.

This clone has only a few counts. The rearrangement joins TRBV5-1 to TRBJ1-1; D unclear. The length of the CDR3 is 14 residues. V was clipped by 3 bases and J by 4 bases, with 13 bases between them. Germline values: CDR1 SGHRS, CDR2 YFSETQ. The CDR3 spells CASSSGTGSTEAFF. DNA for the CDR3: TGCGCCAGCAGCTCCGGCACGGGGTCCACTGAAGCTTTCTTT. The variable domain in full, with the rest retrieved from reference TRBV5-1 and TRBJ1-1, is KAGVTQTPRYLIKTRGQQVTLSCSPISGHRSVSWYQQTPGQGLQFLFEYFSETQRNKGNFPGRFSGRQFSNSRSEMNVSTLELGDSALYLCASSSGTGSTEAFFGQGTRLTVV.

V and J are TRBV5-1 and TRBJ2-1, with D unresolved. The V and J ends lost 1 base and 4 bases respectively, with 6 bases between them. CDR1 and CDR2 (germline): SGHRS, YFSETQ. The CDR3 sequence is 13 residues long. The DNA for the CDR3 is TGCGCCAGCAGCTTGTCCGGGTACAATGAGCAGTTCTTC. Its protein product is CASSLSGYNEQFF. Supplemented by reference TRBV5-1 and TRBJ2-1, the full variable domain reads KAGVTQTPRYLIKTRGQQVTLSCSPISGHRSVSWYQQTPGQGLQFLFEYFSETQRNKGNFPGRFSGRQFSNSRSEMNVSTLELGDSALYLCASSLSGYNEQFFGPGTRLTVL.

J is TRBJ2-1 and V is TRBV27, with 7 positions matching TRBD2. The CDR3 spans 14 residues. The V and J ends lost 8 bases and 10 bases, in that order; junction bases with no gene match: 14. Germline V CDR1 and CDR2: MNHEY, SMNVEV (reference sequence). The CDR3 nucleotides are TGTGCCAGCGGGTTAGCGGGTCATAAAGTCGAGCAGTTCTTC. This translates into CASGLAGHKVEQFF.

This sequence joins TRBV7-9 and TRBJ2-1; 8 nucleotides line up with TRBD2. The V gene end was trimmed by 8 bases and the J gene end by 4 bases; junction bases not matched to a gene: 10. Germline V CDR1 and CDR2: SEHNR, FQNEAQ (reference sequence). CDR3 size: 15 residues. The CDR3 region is CASLSSGSPYNEQFF. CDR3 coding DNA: TGTGCCAGCCTATCAAGCGGGAGCCCATACAATGAGCAGTTCTTC.

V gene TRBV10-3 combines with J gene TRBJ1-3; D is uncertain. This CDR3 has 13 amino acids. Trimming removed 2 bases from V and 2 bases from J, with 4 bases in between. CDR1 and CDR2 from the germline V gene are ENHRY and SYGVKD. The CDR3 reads CAISETPGNTIYF. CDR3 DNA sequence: TGTGCCATCAGTGAGACCCCTGGAAACACCATATATTTT.

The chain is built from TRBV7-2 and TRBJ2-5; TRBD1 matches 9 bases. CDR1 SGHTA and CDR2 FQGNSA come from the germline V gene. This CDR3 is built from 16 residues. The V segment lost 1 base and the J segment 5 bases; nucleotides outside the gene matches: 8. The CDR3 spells CASSLVPWDREETQYF. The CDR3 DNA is TGTGCCAGCAGCTTAGTCCCCTGGGACAGGGAGGAGACCCAGTACTTC.

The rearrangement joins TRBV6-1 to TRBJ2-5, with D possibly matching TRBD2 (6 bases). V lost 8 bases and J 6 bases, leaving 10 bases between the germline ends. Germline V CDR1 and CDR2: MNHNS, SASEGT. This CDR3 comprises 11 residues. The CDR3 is CASGEVQTQYF. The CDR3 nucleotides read TGTGCCAGCGGGGAGGTGCAGACCCAGTACTTC.

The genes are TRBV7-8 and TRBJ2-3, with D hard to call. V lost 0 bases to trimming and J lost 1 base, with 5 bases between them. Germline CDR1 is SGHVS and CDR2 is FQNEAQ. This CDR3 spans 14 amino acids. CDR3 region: CASSLAPGTDTQYF. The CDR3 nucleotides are TGTGCCAGCAGCTTAGCCCCAGGCACAGATACGCAGTATTTT.

In DNA, the CDR3 is TGCGCCAGCAGCTTGCTGTGGCTAGCGGCAGGCGAGCAGTACTTC. Its protein product is CASSLLWLAAGEQYF. The chain is built from TRBV5-1 and TRBJ2-7, with TRBD2 matching over 7 bases. The germline V gene has CDR1 SGHRS and CDR2 YFSETQ. With 1 base clipped from V and 6 bases from J, the junction kept 10 bases outside the gene matches. This CDR3 comprises 15 residues.

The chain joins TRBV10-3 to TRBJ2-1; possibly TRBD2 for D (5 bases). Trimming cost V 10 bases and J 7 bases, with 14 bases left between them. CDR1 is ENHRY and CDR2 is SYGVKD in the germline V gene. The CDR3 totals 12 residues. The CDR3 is CATGELRNEQFF. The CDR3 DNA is TGTGCCACTGGGGAGCTTAGGAATGAGCAGTTCTTC.

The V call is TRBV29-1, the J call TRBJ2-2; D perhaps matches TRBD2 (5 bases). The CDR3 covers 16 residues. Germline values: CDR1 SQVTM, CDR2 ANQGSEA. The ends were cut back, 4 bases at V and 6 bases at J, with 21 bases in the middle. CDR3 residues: CSVGSWAGRGSGELFF. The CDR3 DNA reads TGCAGCGTTGGGTCCTGGGCAGGCAGAGGGTCCGGGGAGCTGTTTTTT.

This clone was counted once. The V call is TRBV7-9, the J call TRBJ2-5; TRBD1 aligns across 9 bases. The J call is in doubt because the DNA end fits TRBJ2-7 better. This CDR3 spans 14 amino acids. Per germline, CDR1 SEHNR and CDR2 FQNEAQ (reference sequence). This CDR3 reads CASSPRDRAYEQYF. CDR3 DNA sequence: TGTGCCAGCAGCCCAAGGGACAGGGCCTACGAGCAGTACTTC.